This TCR beta chain was sequenced for a study of blood T cell repertoires in COVID-19. Study overall: COVID-19 samples collected from the United States, Italy and Spain covered acute and convalescent phases. T cells, B-cell-depleted T cells, or PBMCs supplied cDNA or gDNA.

The authors' processing: Quantification of nucleated cells was approximated via reference gene primer amplification. Profiled with immunoSEQ multiplex PCR; TCRdb holds only in-frame clones, not every one. D and trimming were read from the DNA, whereas the V and J calls and clone size are those reported in that table. Among 200,000 to 250,000 clones listed, approximately 87% were seen once. The CDR3 length is 13 residues. From germline, CDR1 is SGHRS and CDR2 YFSETQ. Between the trimmed V and J ends, which lost 7 bases and 2 bases, there was a span of 13 bases. Specimen: PBMCs or T cells enriched from blood (not recorded which). The source is a woman aged 50 to 60 in a cohort exposed to, infected with or recovered from COVID-19 (not recorded which). The gene calls are TRBV5-1 and TRBJ2-7; D may be TRBD1 (5 bases). For the CDR3, the DNA is TGCGCCAGCGGGGCCACAAATCCCTACGAGCAGTACTTC. This gives the protein CASGATNPYEQYF.